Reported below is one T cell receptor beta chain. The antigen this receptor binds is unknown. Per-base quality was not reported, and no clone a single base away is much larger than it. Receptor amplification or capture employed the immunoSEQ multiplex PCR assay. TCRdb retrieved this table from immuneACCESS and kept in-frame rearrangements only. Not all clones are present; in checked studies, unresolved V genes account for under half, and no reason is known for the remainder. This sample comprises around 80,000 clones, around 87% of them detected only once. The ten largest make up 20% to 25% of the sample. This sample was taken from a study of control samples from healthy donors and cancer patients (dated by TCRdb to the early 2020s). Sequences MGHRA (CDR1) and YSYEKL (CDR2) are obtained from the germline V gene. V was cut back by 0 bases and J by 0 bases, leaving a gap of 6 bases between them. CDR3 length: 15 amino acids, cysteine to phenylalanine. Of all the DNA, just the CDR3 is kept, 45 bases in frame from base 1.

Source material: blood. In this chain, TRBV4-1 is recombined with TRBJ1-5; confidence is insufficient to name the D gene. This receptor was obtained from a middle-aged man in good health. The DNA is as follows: TGCGCCAGCAGCCAAGAGGCGGTTAGCAATCAGCCCCAGCATTTT. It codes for CASSQEAVSNQPQHF.